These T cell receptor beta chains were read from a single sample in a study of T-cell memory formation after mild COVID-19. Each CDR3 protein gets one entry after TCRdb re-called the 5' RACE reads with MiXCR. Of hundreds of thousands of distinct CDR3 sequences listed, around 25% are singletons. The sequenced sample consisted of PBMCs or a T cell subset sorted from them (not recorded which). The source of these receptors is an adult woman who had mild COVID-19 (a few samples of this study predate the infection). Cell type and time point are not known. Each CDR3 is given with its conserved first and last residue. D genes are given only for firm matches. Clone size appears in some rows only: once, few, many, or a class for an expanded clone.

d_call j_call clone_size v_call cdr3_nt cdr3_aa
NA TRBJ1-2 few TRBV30 TGTGCCTGGAGTGTAACTGGGAACTATGGCTACACCTTC CAWSVTGNYGYTF
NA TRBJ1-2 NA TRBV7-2 TGTGCCAGCAGCTCGGGGGTCCGGGAGGGCTACACCTTC CASSSGVREGYTF
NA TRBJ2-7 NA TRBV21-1 TGTGCCAGCGGACGGCTCTCCGAGCAGTACTTC CASGRLSEQYF
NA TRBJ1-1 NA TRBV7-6 TGTGCCAGCAGCTCGTCCCGGGACACCCTTGAAGCTTTCTTT CASSSSRDTLEAFF
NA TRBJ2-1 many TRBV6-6 TGTGCCAGCAGTCAAACAGGGTCTGGCGAGCAGTTCTTC CASSQTGSGEQFF
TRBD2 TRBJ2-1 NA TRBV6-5 TGTGCCAGCAGCCCCGGGGGGGTTGGCGAGCAGTTCTTC CASSPGGVGEQFF
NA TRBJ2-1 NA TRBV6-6 TGTGCCAGCCAGACGGTACCCTACAATGAGCAGTTCTTC CASQTVPYNEQFF
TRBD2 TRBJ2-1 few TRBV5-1 TGCGCCAGCAGCTTGGCCTATGGGCTAGCGGGAATTGAGCAGTTCTTC CASSLAYGLAGIEQFF
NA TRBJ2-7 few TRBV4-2 TGTGCCAGCAGCCAAGATCTCTACGAGCAGTACTTC CASSQDLYEQYF
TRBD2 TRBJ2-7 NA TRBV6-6 TGTGCCAGCAGTTACCTCAAGGGCGGGGGGCACTACGAGCAGTACTTC CASSYLKGGGHYEQYF
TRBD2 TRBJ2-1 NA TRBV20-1 TGCAGTGCTGCGCCCCTGGGACTAGCGGCGAGCTCCTACAATGAGCAGTTCTTC CSAAPLGLAASSYNEQFF
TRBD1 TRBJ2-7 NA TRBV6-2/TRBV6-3 TGTGCCAGCAGTTACTCGGGACAGGGGAGAAGCGAGCAGTACTTC CASSYSGQGRSEQYF
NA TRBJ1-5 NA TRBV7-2 TGTGCCAGCAGCTTACGGGGGGCGCGTAATCAGCCCCAGCATTTT CASSLRGARNQPQHF
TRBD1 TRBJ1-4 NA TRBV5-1 TGCGCCAGCGGGAGAACGACAGGGCCGGAAAATGAAAAACTGTTTTTT CASGRTTGPENEKLFF
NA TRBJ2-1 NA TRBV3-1 TGTGCCAGCAGCCACGGGGCCTACAATGAGCAGTTCTTC CASSHGAYNEQFF
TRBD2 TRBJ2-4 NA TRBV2 TGTGCCAGCACCCCACTAGCGGGCGAAGCCTTAGCCAAAAACATTCAGTACTTC CASTPLAGEALAKNIQYF
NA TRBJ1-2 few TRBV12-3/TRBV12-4 TGTGCCAGCAGTTTTGCCGCCGTAGGACAGCGATACTATGGCTACACCTTC CASSFAAVGQRYYGYTF
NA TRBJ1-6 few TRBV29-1 TGCAGCGTTCGGTCCGATGGAGATTCACCCCTCCACTTT CSVRSDGDSPLHF
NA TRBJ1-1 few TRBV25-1 TGTGCCAGCAGTGGTTACGGGACGGGGAACACTGAAGCTTTCTTT CASSGYGTGNTEAFF
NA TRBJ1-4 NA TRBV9 TGTGCCAGCAGCGTAGGAACTATATATAATGAGGAACTGTTTTTT CASSVGTIYNEELFF
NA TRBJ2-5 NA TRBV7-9 TGTGCCAGCAGCTTCCGGGACATTCAAGAGACCCAGTACTTC CASSFRDIQETQYF
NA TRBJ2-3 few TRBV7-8 TGTGCCAGCAGCAAACGCCTACAGAGTAACACAGATACGCAGTATTTT CASSKRLQSNTDTQYF
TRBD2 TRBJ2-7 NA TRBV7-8 TGTGCCAGCAGCCCTCGGGAGGGCCCCTACGAGCAGTACTTC CASSPREGPYEQYF
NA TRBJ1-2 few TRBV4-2 TGTGCCAGCAGCCAAGGTCGGTTCGTCAACTATGGCTACACCTTC CASSQGRFVNYGYTF